The 25 T cell receptor beta chains presented below share a single source sample, sequenced in a study of sequential checkpoint blockade in melanoma. Treatment defined: randomized to nivolumab then ipilimumab (arm A) or the reverse (arm B). Sequenced by immunoSEQ multiplex PCR; TCRdb stores in-frame clones only, minus some. Of around 30,000 clones detected, more than 65% appear once; the ten largest clones hold roughly 18%. The sequences come from CD8+ T cells sorted from blood (inferred from file names), collected from a patient given nivolumab and ipilimumab in sequence. Source of these receptors: a human donor with melanoma.

By frequency in the sample, this clone is medium-sized. This rearrangement joins TRBV10-3 to TRBJ2-1; 7 bases line up with TRBD2. This CDR3 is 16 amino acids long. The V segment lost 2 bases and the J segment 4 bases; nucleotides outside the gene matches: 8. Germline CDR1 is ENHRY and CDR2 is SYGVKD. This CDR3 is CAISEVGSGAYNEQFF. The DNA of the CDR3 is TGTGCCATCAGTGAGGTAGGCAGCGGGGCTTACAATGAGCAGTTCTTC.

This clone came up once. V usage is TRBV4-3 and J usage is TRBJ2-7; tentatively, D is TRBD1 (5 bases). The CDR3 extends over 15 amino acids. Deletions cut 1 base from V and 3 bases from J, with 13 bases between. Germline CDR1 is LGHNA and CDR2 is YSLEER. CDR3 amino acids: CASSQGQGKNYEQYF. CDR3 nucleotide sequence: TGCGCCAGCAGCCAAGGTCAGGGCAAAAACTACGAGCAGTACTTC.

The V gene is TRBV15, the J gene TRBJ2-7; perhaps TRBD2 as D (5 bases). From germline, CDR1 is LNHNV and CDR2 YYDKDF (reference sequence). CDR3 length equals 12 residues. Trimming cost V 4 bases and J 3 bases, with 7 bases left between them. In nucleotides, the CDR3 is TGTGCCACCAGCACGGGGTTCTACGAGCAGTACTTC. Protein sequence: CATSTGFYEQYF.

V gene TRBV5-8 combines with J gene TRBJ2-1; 12 nucleotides match TRBD2. The CDR3 covers 15 residues. The ends lost 0 bases at V and 9 bases at J; junction bases unmatched: 4. Per the germline V gene, CDR1 is SGHTS and CDR2 is YDEGEE. In nucleotides, the CDR3 is TGTGCCAGCAGCTTGGGACTAGCGGGAGTGCCTGAGCAGTTCTTC. Its translation: CASSLGLAGVPEQFF.

This rearrangement joins TRBV7-8 to TRBJ2-1; D is perhaps TRBD2 (6 bases). V was trimmed by 3 bases and J by 2 bases, leaving 14 bases between them. CDR1 is SGHVS, CDR2 FQNEAQ, per germline. The CDR3 has 16 residues. Written as DNA, the CDR3 is TGTGCCAGCAGCTTGCGACTAGACCCCCCCTACAATGAGCAGTTCTTC. Translation gives CASSLRLDPPYNEQFF.

The rearrangement uses TRBV15 and TRBJ1-5; D is unresolved. With 0 bases removed from V and 4 bases from J, the gap between germline ends came to 7 bases. Germline assignment: CDR1 LNHNV and CDR2 YYDKDF (reference sequence). CDR3 length: 14 residues. The CDR3 DNA sequence: TGTGCCACCAGCAGAGATCGGTGGAATCAGCCCCAGCATTTT. Its translation is CATSRDRWNQPQHF. The whole variable domain, remainder taken from reference TRBV15 and TRBJ1-5, is DAMVIQNPRYQVTQFGKPVTLSCSQTLNHNVMYWYQQKSSQAPKLLFHYYDKDFNNEADTPDNFQSRRPNTSFCFLDIRSPGLGDTAMYLCATSRDRWNQPQHFGDGTRLSIL.

The rearrangement joins TRBV4-1 to TRBJ1-2; D is ambiguous. This CDR3 region has 13 residues. CDR1 is MGHRA and CDR2 is YSYEKL in the germline V gene. Trimming took 1 base from V and 2 from J, leaving 5 bases between them. The CDR3 loop is CASSQASNYGYTF. CDR3 sequence (DNA): TGCGCCAGCAGCCAAGCTTCCAACTATGGCTACACCTTC.

A few counts support this clone. The rearrangement joins TRBV5-4 to TRBJ1-1, with a weak D call TRBD1 (5 bases). CDR1 is SGHNT, CDR2 YYREEE, per germline (reference sequence). The CDR3 consists of 12 residues. The V end was cut by 4 bases, the J end by 8 bases, with 12 bases between. CDR3 bases: TGTGCCAGCAGCCCAGGGTCGGAAGAAGCTTTCTTT. This encodes CASSPGSEEAFF. Looking up the rest from reference TRBV5-4 and TRBJ1-1 gives the full variable domain: ETGVTQSPTHLIKTRGQQVTLRCSSQSGHNTVSWYQQALGQGPQFIFQYYREEENGRGNFPPRFSGLQFPNYSSELNVNALELDDSALYLCASSPGSEEAFFGQGTRLTVV.

The V and J genes are TRBV19 and TRBJ2-2; 7 nucleotides agree with TRBD2. Germline CDR1 LNHDA, CDR2 SQIVND (reference sequence). Trimming took 4 bases from V and 5 from J; bases not matched to a gene: 13. The CDR3 is 17 residues long. The CDR3 loop reads CASSSGGGWMTTGELFF. CDR3 bases: TGTGCCAGTAGTAGCGGGGGAGGGTGGATGACGACCGGGGAGCTGTTTTTT.

This chain links TRBV28 with TRBJ2-3; unclear D gene. The CDR3 sequence is 14 residues long. Germline loops: CDR1 MDHEN, CDR2 SYDVKM. With 6 bases removed from V and 8 bases from J, the gap between germline ends came to 18 bases. CDR3 nucleotides: TGTGCCAGCAGCCTCCAGCCTAGGATGGGTACGCAGTATTTT. Encoded protein: CASSLQPRMGTQYF.

This chain joins TRBV28 and TRBJ2-6; no firm D call. The CDR3 sequence is 16 residues long. V was cut by 4 bases and J by 2 bases, with 12 bases left in between. Germline CDR1 and CDR2: MDHEN and SYDVKM. CDR3 sequence (DNA): TGTGCCAGCAGTTGGTCGGTTATTGCTGGGGCCAACGTCCTGACTTTC. Protein: CASSWSVIAGANVLTF.

CDR3 residues: CASSSPVSYEQYF. Written as DNA, the CDR3 is TGTGCCAGCAGCTCTCCAGTAAGTTACGAGCAGTACTTC. This sequence joins TRBV7-6 and TRBJ2-7; D ambiguous. CDR3 size: 13 residues. Trimming removed 4 bases at V and 4 bases at J, with 11 bases between. Germline lookup yields CDR1 SGHVS and CDR2 FNYEAQ.

V usage is TRBV7-9 and J usage is TRBJ2-7; D gene unclear. The CDR3 covers 14 residues. Germline CDR1 is SEHNR and CDR2 is FQNEAQ (reference sequence). V lost 0 bases and J lost 0, with 6 bases in between. The CDR3 loop is CASSLAFGSYEQYF. CDR3 sequence (DNA): TGTGCCAGCAGCTTAGCGTTCGGCTCCTACGAGCAGTACTTC. The full variable domain, completed using reference TRBV7-9 and TRBJ2-7, is DTGVSQNPRHKITKRGQNVTFRCDPISEHNRLYWYRQTLGQGPEFLTYFQNEAQLEKSRLLSDRFSAERPKGSFSTLEIQRTEQGDSAMYLCASSLAFGSYEQYFGPGTRLTVT.

This chain uses TRBV27 with TRBJ1-5; D gene uncertain. Between the trimmed V and J ends, which lost 3 bases and 4 bases, there was a span of 10 bases. The CDR3 runs to 14 residues. CDR1 is MNHEY, CDR2 SMNVEV, per germline (reference sequence). This CDR3 is CASSLGRVNQPQHF. The CDR3 bases are TGTGCCAGCAGTTTGGGCAGAGTAAATCAGCCCCAGCATTTT.

The chain combines TRBV4-1 with TRBJ2-2, with TRBD2 identical over 11 bases. The CDR3 consists of 16 residues. Germline CDR1 reads MGHRA; CDR2 reads YSYEKL. The V and J ends lost 3 bases and 7 bases, in that order; junction bases with no gene match: 7. For the CDR3, the DNA is TGCGCCAGCAGCCAGGGAGCTAGCGGGGGGATCGGGGAGCTGTTTTTT. It codes for CASSQGASGGIGELFF.

The chain recombines TRBV7-8 with TRBJ1-6; TRBD1 aligns across 8 bases. V trimming: 6 bases; J trimming: 7 bases; junction bases outside the gene matches: 8. Germline assignment: CDR1 SGHVS and CDR2 FQNEAQ. The CDR3 spans 15 residues. The CDR3 DNA sequence: TGTGCCAGCAGACCCGGGACAGGAAGGAATTCACCCCTCCACTTT. The encoded protein is CASRPGTGRNSPLHF.

The V gene is TRBV14, the J gene TRBJ1-1; D call uncertain. In germline, CDR1 is SGHDN, CDR2 FVKESK. The V gene lost 4 bases and the J gene lost 4 bases, with 10 bases spanning the gap. This CDR3 spans 13 amino acids. The CDR3 is CASSPEGGTEAFF. CDR3 DNA sequence: TGTGCCAGCAGCCCCGAGGGAGGCACTGAAGCTTTCTTT.

This clone was counted between two and nine times. This CDR3 is also generated by other DNA sequences in the sample. The chain employs TRBV5-4 and TRBJ1-1; no reliable D call. The germline V gene encodes CDR1 SGHNT and CDR2 YYREEE (reference sequence). This CDR3 has 12 amino acids. V shed 0 bases and J shed 7 bases, with 7 bases lying between them. The CDR3 here is CASSLGGLEAFF. CDR3 in DNA: TGTGCCAGCAGCTTGGGAGGGCTTGAAGCTTTCTTT.

V usage is TRBV6-1 and J usage is TRBJ2-5; 8 bases are shared with TRBD2. Per germline, CDR1 MNHNS and CDR2 SASEGT. The CDR3 consists of 15 residues. Germline trimming cut 2 bases from V and 0 bases from J; bases unmatched to any gene: 2. The CDR3 protein is CASSELAGNQETQYF. The CDR3 DNA reads as TGTGCCAGCAGTGAACTAGCGGGTAACCAAGAGACCCAGTACTTC.

The chain recombines TRBV28 with TRBJ1-2; D unresolved. Germline assignment: CDR1 MDHEN and CDR2 SYDVKM. The CDR3 loop spans 12 amino acids. The V and J ends lost 7 bases and 8 bases respectively, with 14 bases between them. The CDR3 loop is CASKEVRDGYTF. Written as DNA, the CDR3 is TGTGCCAGCAAAGAGGTCCGTGACGGCTACACCTTC.

The chain has TRBV10-1 and TRBJ1-1; D is undetermined. V was cut by 3 bases and J by 12 bases, with 11 bases left in between. The CDR3 is 11 amino acids. The germline V gene encodes CDR1 WNHNN and CDR2 SYGVQD (reference sequence). CDR3 sequence reads: CASSDTGSTFF. CDR3 in DNA: TGCGCCAGCAGTGATACGGGGTCGACTTTCTTT.

This chain joins TRBV27 and TRBJ2-1, with TRBD2 matching over 12 bases. The V and J ends lost 6 bases and 7 bases, in that order; junction bases with no gene match: 4. The CDR3 contains 14 residues. Germline CDR1 and CDR2: MNHEY and SMNVEV (reference sequence). In DNA form, the CDR3 reads TGTGCCAGCAGACTAGCGGGAGGAGGGAATGAGCAGTTCTTC. Translating gives CASRLAGGGNEQFF.

The V gene is TRBV7-9, the J gene TRBJ2-7, with TRBD2 as a possible D gene (6 bases). The CDR3 spans 13 residues. Trimming left V 7 bases short and J 0 bases short, with 10 bases between. In germline, CDR1 is SEHNR, CDR2 FQNEAQ (reference sequence). The CDR3 is CASTPGSSYEQYF. The CDR3, as DNA: TGTGCCAGCACTCCCGGGAGCTCCTACGAGCAGTACTTC.

The chain recombines TRBV9 with TRBJ1-1; TRBD1 agrees at 7 bases. Germline V gene lookup returns CDR1 SGDLS and CDR2 YYNGEE. The V and J ends lost 0 bases and 0 bases, in that order; junction bases with no gene match: 5. This CDR3 is 16 amino acids long. The CDR3 DNA reads as TGTGCCAGCAGCGTAGAGGGGGCGGCCCTGAACACTGAAGCTTTCTTT. It specifies CASSVEGAALNTEAFF.

J is TRBJ2-5 and V is TRBV2; no clear D. The DNA end is more similar to TRBJ2-7, so the J call may be wrong. The length of the CDR3 is 13 residues. Per the germline V gene, CDR1 is SNHLY and CDR2 is FYNNEI. CDR3 in amino acids: CASSPQETYEQYF. The DNA for the CDR3 is TGTGCCAGCAGTCCGCAGGAAACCTACGAGCAGTACTTC.